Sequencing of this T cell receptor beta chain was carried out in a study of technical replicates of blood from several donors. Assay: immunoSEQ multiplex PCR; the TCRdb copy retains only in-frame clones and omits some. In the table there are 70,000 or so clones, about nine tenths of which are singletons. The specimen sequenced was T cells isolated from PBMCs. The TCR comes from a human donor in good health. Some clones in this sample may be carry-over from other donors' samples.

In DNA, the CDR3 is TGCGCCAGCAGTTATGACAGGCCCCAGTGGGGATCCTACGAGCAGTACTTC. It encodes CASSYDRPQWGSYEQYF. The rearrangement joins TRBV5-1 to TRBJ2-7; TRBD1 might be the D (6 bases). The CDR3 loop spans 17 amino acids. Germline-derived CDR1 and CDR2 are SGHRS and YFSETQ. V was clipped by 5 bases and J by 1 base, with 22 bases between them.